The 6 T cell receptor beta chains given below trace back to one sample, sequenced in a study of blood T cell repertoires in COVID-19. Profiled with immunoSEQ multiplex PCR; TCRdb holds only in-frame clones, not every one. The table has about 110,000 clones, 85% to 90% seen once; the top ten hold roughly 3.3%. The sequencing sample was made of peripheral blood. These receptors were obtained from a woman aged 50 to 60 with acute or convalescent COVID-19.

The CDR3: CASSLAGGRLGGGNEQFF. The DNA of the CDR3 is TGTGCCAGCAGCTTAGCTGGCGGGAGGCTCGGGGGTGGGAATGAGCAGTTCTTC. This rearrangement joins TRBV11-3 to TRBJ2-1; TRBD2 agrees at 8 bases. After removal of 1 base from V and 7 bases from J, the junction contained 15 bases not matched to a gene. CDR1 and CDR2 from the germline V gene are SGHNT and YENEEA. This CDR3 spans 18 amino acids.

The chain links TRBV19 to TRBJ1-2; 9 bases are shared with TRBD1. CDR1 is LNHDA, CDR2 SQIVND, per germline (reference sequence). CDR3 length: 16 residues. V lost 3 bases to trimming and J lost 7 bases; unmatched junction nucleotides: 12. Written as DNA, the CDR3 is TGTGCCAGTAGTATTGGGACAGGGAGCCCTCTCAGTGGCTACACCTTC. Protein product: CASSIGTGSPLSGYTF. Combining the CDR3 with reference TRBV19 and TRBJ1-2 gives the whole variable domain DGGITQSPKYLFRKEGQNVTLSCEQNLNHDAMYWYRQDPGQGLRLIYYSQIVNDFQKGDIAEGYSVSREKKESFPLTVTSAQKNPTAFYLCASSIGTGSPLSGYTFGSGTRLTVV.

The chain has TRBV10-2 and TRBJ2-2; a weak D match, TRBD2 (5 bases). The germline V gene encodes CDR1 WSHSY and CDR2 SAAADI. This CDR3 comprises 12 residues. With 8 bases removed from V and 6 bases from J, the gap between germline ends came to 10 bases. CDR3 DNA: TGCGCCAGCGATCGAGGGCCCGGGGAGCTGTTTTTT. Amino acid sequence: CASDRGPGELFF.

The chain employs TRBV7-9 and TRBJ2-1; D unclear. The CDR3 sequence is 14 residues long. The germline V gene has CDR1 SEHNR and CDR2 FQNEAQ (reference sequence). Trimming cost V 1 base and J 6 bases, with 10 bases left between them. In DNA, the CDR3 is TGTGCCAGCAGCTTAGGGAGTAGCTCCAATGAGCAGTTCTTC. It is translated as CASSLGSSSNEQFF.

The chain recombines TRBV28 with TRBJ2-7; D possibly corresponds to TRBD1 (6 bases). Per the germline V gene, CDR1 is MDHEN and CDR2 is SYDVKM. The CDR3 sequence is 13 residues long. V lost 6 bases to trimming and J lost 1 base, with 10 bases between them. CDR3: CASSDRKSYEQYF. CDR3 DNA: TGTGCCAGCAGCGACAGGAAGTCCTACGAGCAGTACTTC.

The chain combines TRBV28 with TRBJ2-3; 8 nucleotides line up with TRBD1. The CDR3 is 18 residues long. Per germline, CDR1 MDHEN and CDR2 SYDVKM. V dropped 2 bases and J dropped 1; count of bases not matched to a gene: 11. DNA for the CDR3: TGTGCCAGCAGTTTAGCGGAGTCAGGGGGCCCAGGCACAGATACGCAGTATTTT. This encodes CASSLAESGGPGTDTQYF.